This T cell receptor beta chain was sequenced for a study of blood T cell repertoires in COVID-19. At the level of the study: Collection of acute and convalescent COVID-19 samples took place in the United States, Italy and Spain. PBMCs, B-cell-depleted T cells, or T cells were the source of the cDNA or gDNA that made up the material.

In the authors' workflow: Amplification with reference gene primers provided the estimates of nucleated cell counts. The assay was immunoSEQ multiplex PCR, and TCRdb's table has in-frame clones only and misses some. The V and J calls and the clone size are those of that table, but D and trimming were determined from the DNA. Here the sample spans around 200,000 clones, about nine tenths being singletons. This CDR3 spans 15 amino acids. J lost 3 bases, V lost 4 bases, and 7 bases had no gene match. The germline V gene encodes CDR1 SGHVS and CDR2 FQNEAQ. This TCR was recovered from a man in his sixties or seventies with acute or convalescent COVID-19. This chain joins TRBV7-8 and TRBJ2-3; 7 bases map to TRBD2. Source material: peripheral blood. The DNA of the CDR3 is TGTGCCAGCAGCTCTGGCGGGGGTAGGACAGATACGCAGTATTTT. Its translation: CASSSGGGRTDTQYF.